This is a list of T cell receptor beta chains from one sample in a study of T cell responses to AZD1222 COVID-19 vaccine. Libraries were prepared by immunoSEQ multiplex PCR; TCRdb keeps only in-frame clonotypes and omits some of them. The sample has roughly 110,000 clones, approximately 88% seen once. Material: peripheral blood, obtained 28 days after the second AZD1222 dose. These TCRs come from an adult who received the AZD1222 COVID-19 vaccine. The CDR3 runs from the conserved cysteine through the conserved F or W. The order of the fields is J gene, clone size, D gene, V gene, CDR3 protein, CDR3 DNA. The D gene is left open where the match is weak. Clone size is given for some rows only: seen once, a few or many times, or a class if the clone is expanded.

J: TRBJ1-5
size: .
D: .
V: TRBV20-1
CDR3: CSASRTGSNQPQHF
DNA: TGCAGTGCTAGTCGCACAGGTAGCAATCAGCCCCAGCATTTT

J: TRBJ1-1
size: .
D: .
V: TRBV7-3
CDR3: CASSSSIHTEAFF
DNA: TGTGCCAGCAGCTCCTCCATACACACTGAAGCTTTCTTT

J: TRBJ1-1
size: .
D: .
V: TRBV5-4
CDR3: CASSRGAVNTEAFF
DNA: TGTGCCAGCAGCCGCGGGGCGGTGAACACTGAAGCTTTCTTT

J: TRBJ1-5
size: .
D: TRBD1
V: TRBV7-9
CDR3: CASSLGGRTGGNQPQHF
DNA: TGTGCCAGCAGCTTAGGAGGTAGGACAGGGGGAAATCAGCCCCAGCATTTT

J: TRBJ2-2
size: once
D: .
V: TRBV19
CDR3: CASNSGPQELFF
DNA: TGTGCCAGTAACTCGGGACCGCAGGAGCTGTTTTTT

J: TRBJ2-2
size: once
D: .
V: TRBV7-9
CDR3: CASSLGGLTGELFF
DNA: TGTGCCAGCAGCTTGGGGGGGCTCACCGGGGAGCTGTTTTTT

J: TRBJ1-2
size: .
D: .
V: TRBV4-2
CDR3: CASTTADYGYTF
DNA: TGTGCCAGCACTACTGCGGACTATGGCTACACCTTC

J: TRBJ1-1
size: .
D: .
V: TRBV7-9
CDR3: CASSPQERGSEAFF
DNA: TGTGCCAGCAGCCCGCAGGAACGCGGCTCTGAAGCTTTCTTT

J: TRBJ1-2
size: .
D: .
V: TRBV6-5
CDR3: CASRGGDVSPGYTF
DNA: TGTGCCAGCAGGGGGGGTGACGTGAGCCCTGGCTACACCTTC

J: TRBJ1-5
size: .
D: .
V: TRBV3-1/TRBV3-2
CDR3: CASSFGSAGGSNQPQHF
DNA: TGTGCCAGCAGCTTCGGGTCGGCGGGAGGGAGCAATCAGCCCCAGCATTTT

J: TRBJ1-4
size: .
D: TRBD1
V: TRBV7-9
CDR3: CASSLGQGEGTNEKLFF
DNA: TGTGCCAGCAGCTTAGGACAGGGTGAGGGGACAAATGAAAAACTGTTTTTT

J: TRBJ1-2
size: .
D: TRBD1
V: TRBV29-1
CDR3: CSVVPGQGINYGYTF
DNA: TGCAGCGTTGTTCCGGGACAGGGAATTAACTATGGCTACACCTTC

J: TRBJ1-2
size: .
D: TRBD1
V: TRBV12-3/TRBV12-4
CDR3: CASRDRGYGYTF
DNA: TGTGCCAGCAGGGACAGGGGTTATGGCTACACCTTC

J: TRBJ1-2
size: few
D: .
V: TRBV19
CDR3: CASSMRRDMYYGYTF
DNA: TGTGCCAGTAGTATGAGGCGGGACATGTACTATGGCTACACCTTC

J: TRBJ2-5
size: .
D: TRBD2
V: TRBV2
CDR3: CASSGTSGGKGETQYF
DNA: TGTGCCAGCAGTGGGACTAGCGGGGGAAAAGGGGAGACCCAGTACTTC

J: TRBJ2-1
size: .
D: .
V: TRBV6-8
CDR3: CASSGSFTVHYNEQFF
DNA: TGTGCCAGCAGTGGCAGTTTCACAGTCCACTACAATGAGCAGTTCTTC

J: TRBJ1-2
size: .
D: .
V: TRBV5-1
CDR3: CASSPTEDRTQNYGYTF
DNA: TGCGCCAGCAGCCCGACGGAAGACCGGACCCAGAACTATGGCTACACCTTC

J: TRBJ1-1
size: .
D: .
V: TRBV27
CDR3: CASSPTPNTEAFF
DNA: TGTGCCAGCAGTCCCACACCTAACACTGAAGCTTTCTTT

J: TRBJ2-3
size: .
D: .
V: TRBV10-1
CDR3: CASSPGPLTVLDTQYF
DNA: TGCGCCAGCAGCCCGGGGCCATTGACCGTGTTGGATACGCAGTATTTT